The 10 T cell receptor beta chains reported below all come from one sample, sequenced in a study of cytomegalovirus exposure and HLA in healthy donors (dated 2017 in TCRdb). Library prep was done by the immunoSEQ multiplex PCR assay. For the multiplex PCR, a mixture combining 60 forward primers for TCR Vbeta segments and 13 reverse primers for TCR Jbeta segments was used. The table comes from immuneACCESS by way of TCRdb, which keeps in-frame sequences with V and J called. Part of the clones is missing from these tables; in studies checked, under half for an unresolved V gene and the rest for unknown reasons. The sample records 140,000 to 150,000 clones, about 80% of which are singletons. The ten most abundant clones make up less than 3% of the sample. Sequencing used PBMCs. The receptor source for this set is a woman between 18 and 30 years old in good health and CMV-seropositive.

The chain recombines TRBV5-4 with TRBJ1-6, with 7 bases lining up with TRBD1. The germline CDR1 and CDR2 sequences are SGHNT and YYREEE (reference sequence). This CDR3 is built from 17 residues. Germline trimming cut 3 bases from V and 5 bases from J; bases unmatched to any gene: 11. CDR3 sequence (DNA): TGTGCCAGCAGCTCGCTGGGGGGCAGGGGGGATAATTCACCCCTCCACTTT. It yields the protein CASSSLGGRGDNSPLHF.

The chain is built from TRBV10-3 and TRBJ2-7, with TRBD1 matching over 8 bases. Trimming took 1 base from V and 4 from J; bases not matched to a gene: 9. Germline V gene data show CDR1 as ENHRY and CDR2 as SYGVKD. This CDR3 has 16 amino acids. The CDR3 DNA reads as TGTGCCATCAGTGAGTTAGGACAGGGATCGACTTACGAGCAGTACTTC. It yields the protein CAISELGQGSTYEQYF.

The chain has TRBV9 and TRBJ1-2; D possibly corresponds to TRBD1 (5 bases). Germline CDR1 and CDR2: SGDLS and YYNGEE. Trimming removed 4 bases at V and 1 base at J, with 8 bases between. This CDR3 is built from 13 residues. CDR3 sequence reads: CASSTDSNYGYTF. CDR3 nucleotide sequence: TGTGCCAGCAGCACAGACAGTAACTATGGCTACACCTTC.

This chain joins TRBV6-5 and TRBJ2-3; the D gene is possibly TRBD2 (6 bases). Germline V gene sequence: CDR1 MNHEY, CDR2 SVGAGI. This CDR3 contains 14 residues. Trimming cost V 11 bases and J 3 bases, with 18 bases left between them. The CDR3: CACQRRRATDTQYF. In nucleotides, the CDR3 is TGTGCCTGTCAGCGTCGGAGGGCTACAGATACGCAGTATTTT.

This chain uses TRBV11-2 with TRBJ2-7; D not certain. Trimming shortened V by 5 bases and J by 6 bases, and 17 bases separated the two germline ends. The CDR3 sequence is 14 residues long. In germline, CDR1 is SGHAT, CDR2 FQNNGV. This chain's CDR3 is CASSVSGFLGEQYF. The CDR3 coding sequence is TGTGCCAGCAGCGTGTCCGGGTTCCTCGGCGAGCAGTACTTC.

The chain links TRBV7-9 to TRBJ2-2, with TRBD2 identical over 11 bases. The V gene's germline CDR1 is SEHNR and CDR2 FQNEAQ (reference sequence). CDR3 size: 17 residues. Unmatched junction bases numbered 10, after V lost 4 bases and J lost 6 bases. The CDR3 sequence is CASSSSVAGGPSGELFF. CDR3 DNA sequence: TGTGCCAGCAGCTCCTCGGTAGCGGGGGGGCCCTCCGGGGAGCTGTTTTTT.

This clone has more than one count but fewer than ten. Other DNA sequences in the sample encode the same CDR3. The rearrangement links TRBV5-1 to TRBJ2-1; a weak D match, TRBD2 (6 bases). The CDR3 length is 14 residues. Germline-derived CDR1 and CDR2 are SGHRS and YFSETQ. Trimming took 0 bases from V and 6 from J, leaving 10 bases between them. CDR3 residues: CASSLAAGGNEQFF. The CDR3 nucleotides are TGCGCCAGCAGCTTGGCCGCCGGGGGCAATGAGCAGTTCTTC.

The V gene is TRBV6-1, the J gene TRBJ2-1; 9 positions agree with TRBD2. The germline CDR1 and CDR2 sequences are MNHNS and SASEGT. This CDR3 is built from 15 residues. V was pared by 4 bases and J by 5 bases, with 6 bases of the junction left unmatched. The CDR3, as DNA: TGTGCCAGCAGTGCAAGGCGGGGGGGAAACAATGAGCAGTTCTTC. It specifies CASSARRGGNNEQFF.

The table lists this clone with a few counts. This chain uses TRBV10-2 with TRBJ1-5; TRBD1 matches at 9 bases. From germline, CDR1 is WSHSY and CDR2 SAAADI. J was trimmed by 3 bases and V by 6 bases; bases with no gene match: 6. The length of the CDR3 is 15 residues. The CDR3 reads CASRRQGGVNQPQHF. The CDR3 coding sequence is TGCGCCAGCAGAAGACAGGGGGGAGTCAATCAGCCCCAGCATTTT.

This rearrangement joins TRBV5-5 to TRBJ1-1; D is uncertain. V was cut by 0 bases and J by 4 bases, with 10 bases left in between. The CDR3 covers 14 residues. Germline values: CDR1 SGHKS, CDR2 YYEKEE (reference sequence). CDR3 loop: CASSLDGVRTEAFF. As DNA, the CDR3 is TGTGCCAGCAGCTTGGACGGGGTCCGCACTGAAGCTTTCTTT.